This TCR beta chain was obtained from a study of cytomegalovirus exposure and HLA in healthy donors. Whole-study context: Within the Caucasian-associated ancestry cluster were roughly 82% of the 300 to 450 genotyped donors.

It was with 60 Vbeta and 13 Jbeta primers that the PCR ran. Only in-frame clones appear in the TCRdb table, and some are missing; sequencing was by immunoSEQ multiplex PCR. Counted here are about 160,000 clones, around 80% occurring once; the ten biggest clones make up around 2.5%. This CDR3 has 14 amino acids. CDR1 LNHDA and CDR2 SQIVND come from the germline V gene (reference sequence). Trimming at V came to 5 bases and at J to 2 bases, leaving 4 bases not matched to a gene. The chain is built from TRBV19 and TRBJ2-5, with TRBD1 matching 8 bases. The TCR sequence derives from a female donor in good health and CMV-seronegative. Sequencing used PBMCs. The CDR3, as DNA: TGTGCCAGTAGTTTGGGACAGGTTCAAGAGACCCAGTACTTC. It encodes CASSLGQVQETQYF.